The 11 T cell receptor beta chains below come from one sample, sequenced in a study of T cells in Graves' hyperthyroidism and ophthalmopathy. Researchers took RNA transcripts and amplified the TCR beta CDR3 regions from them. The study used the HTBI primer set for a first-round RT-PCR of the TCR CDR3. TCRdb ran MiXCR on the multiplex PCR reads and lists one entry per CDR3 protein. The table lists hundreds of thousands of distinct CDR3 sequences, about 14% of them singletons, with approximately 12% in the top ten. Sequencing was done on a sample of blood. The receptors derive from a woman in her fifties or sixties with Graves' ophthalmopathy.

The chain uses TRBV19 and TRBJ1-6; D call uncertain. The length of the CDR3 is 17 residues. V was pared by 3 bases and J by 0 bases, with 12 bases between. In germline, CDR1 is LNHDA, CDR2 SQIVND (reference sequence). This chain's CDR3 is CASSIGGPSSYNSPLHF. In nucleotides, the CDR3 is TGTGCCAGTAGTATTGGAGGGCCGAGCTCCTATAATTCACCCCTCCACTTT.

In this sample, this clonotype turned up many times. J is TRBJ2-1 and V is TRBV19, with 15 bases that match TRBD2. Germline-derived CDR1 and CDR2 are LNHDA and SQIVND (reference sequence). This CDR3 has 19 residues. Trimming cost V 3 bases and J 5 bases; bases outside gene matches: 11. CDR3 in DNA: TGTGCCAGTAGTATGTGGGGGACTAGCGGGAGGCGGCGAAACAATGAGCAGTTCTTC. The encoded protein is CASSMWGTSGRRRNNEQFF.

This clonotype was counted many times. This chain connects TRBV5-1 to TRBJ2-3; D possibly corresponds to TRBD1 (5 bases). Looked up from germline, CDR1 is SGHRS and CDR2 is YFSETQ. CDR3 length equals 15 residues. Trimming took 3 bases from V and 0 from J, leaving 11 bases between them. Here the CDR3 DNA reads TGCGCCAGCAGCTCAAGGACATTTAGCACAGATACGCAGTATTTT. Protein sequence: CASSSRTFSTDTQYF.

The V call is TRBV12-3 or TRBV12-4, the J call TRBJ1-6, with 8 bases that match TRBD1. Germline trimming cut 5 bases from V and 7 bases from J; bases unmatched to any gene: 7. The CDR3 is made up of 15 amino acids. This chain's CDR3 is CASSNGQGKNSPLHF. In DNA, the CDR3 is TGTGCCAGCAGTAACGGACAGGGAAAAAATTCACCCCTCCACTTT.

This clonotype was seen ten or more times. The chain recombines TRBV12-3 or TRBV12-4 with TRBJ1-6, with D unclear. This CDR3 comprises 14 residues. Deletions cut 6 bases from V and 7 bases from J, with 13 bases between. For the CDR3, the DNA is TGTGCCAGCAGCCTCTCGCGAGGGAATTCACCCCTCCACTTT. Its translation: CASSLSRGNSPLHF.

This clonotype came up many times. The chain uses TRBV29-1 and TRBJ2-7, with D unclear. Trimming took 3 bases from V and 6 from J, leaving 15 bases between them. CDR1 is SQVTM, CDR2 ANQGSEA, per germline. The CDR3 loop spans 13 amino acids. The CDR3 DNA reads TGCAGCGTTGAGTCGACATCCTCCCTCGAGCAGTACTTC. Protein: CSVESTSSLEQYF.

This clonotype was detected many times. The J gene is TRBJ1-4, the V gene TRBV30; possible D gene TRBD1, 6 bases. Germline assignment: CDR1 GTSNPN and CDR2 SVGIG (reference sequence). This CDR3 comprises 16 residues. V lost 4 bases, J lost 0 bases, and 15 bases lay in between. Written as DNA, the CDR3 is TGTGCCTGGAACGCAGGGGCGGCATCAACTAATGAAAAACTGTTTTTT. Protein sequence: CAWNAGAASTNEKLFF. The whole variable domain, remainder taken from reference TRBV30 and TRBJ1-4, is SQTIHQWPATLVQPVGSPLSLECTVEGTSNPNLYWYRQAAGRGLQLLFYSVGIGQISSEVPQNLSASRPQDRQFILSSKKLLLSDSGFYLCAWNAGAASTNEKLFFGSGTQLSVL.

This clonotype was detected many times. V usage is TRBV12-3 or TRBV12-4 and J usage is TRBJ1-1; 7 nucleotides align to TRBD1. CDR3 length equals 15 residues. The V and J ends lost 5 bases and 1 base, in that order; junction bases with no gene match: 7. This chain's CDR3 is CASSPREGANTEAFF. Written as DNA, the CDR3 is TGTGCCAGCAGTCCGCGGGAGGGGGCGAACACTGAAGCTTTCTTT.

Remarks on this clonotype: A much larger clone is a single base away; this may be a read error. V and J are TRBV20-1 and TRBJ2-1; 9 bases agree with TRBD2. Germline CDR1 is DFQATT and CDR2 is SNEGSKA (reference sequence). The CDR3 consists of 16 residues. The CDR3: CSSRDGTSPYYNEQFF. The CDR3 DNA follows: TGCAGTTCTAGGGATGGGACTAGCCCCTATTACAATGAGCAGTTCTTC.

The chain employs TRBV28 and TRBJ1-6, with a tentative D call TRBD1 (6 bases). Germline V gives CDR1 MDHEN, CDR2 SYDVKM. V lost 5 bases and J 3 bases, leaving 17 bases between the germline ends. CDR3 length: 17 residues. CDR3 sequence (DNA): TGTGCCAGCAGTACCTGGGACAACACTATCTATAATTCACCCCTCCACTTT. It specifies CASSTWDNTIYNSPLHF. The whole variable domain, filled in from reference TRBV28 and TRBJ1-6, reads DVKVTQSSRYLVKRTGEKVFLECVQDMDHENMFWYRQDPGLGLRLIYFSYDVKMKEKGDIPEGYSVSREKKERFSLILESASTNQTSMYLCASSTWDNTIYNSPLHFGNGTRLTVT.

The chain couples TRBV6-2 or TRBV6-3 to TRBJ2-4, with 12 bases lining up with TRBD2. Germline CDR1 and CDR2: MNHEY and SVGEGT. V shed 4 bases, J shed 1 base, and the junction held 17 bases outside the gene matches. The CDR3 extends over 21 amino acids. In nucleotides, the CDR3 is TGTGCCAGCAGTTTAAGCCCCCTTCTAGCGGGAGGGCCCTCCGCCAAAAACATTCAGTACTTC. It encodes CASSLSPLLAGGPSAKNIQYF.